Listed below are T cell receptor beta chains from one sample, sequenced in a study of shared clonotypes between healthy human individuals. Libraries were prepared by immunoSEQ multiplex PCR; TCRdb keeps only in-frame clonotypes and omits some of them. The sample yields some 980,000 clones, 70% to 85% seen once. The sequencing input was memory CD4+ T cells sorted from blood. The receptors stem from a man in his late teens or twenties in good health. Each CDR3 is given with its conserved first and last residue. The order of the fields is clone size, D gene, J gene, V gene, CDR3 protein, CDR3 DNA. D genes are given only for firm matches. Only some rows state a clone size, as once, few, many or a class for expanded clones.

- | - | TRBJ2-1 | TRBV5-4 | CASSLGRGNPYNEQFF | TGTGCCAGCAGCTTGGGGCGGGGAAATCCTTACAATGAGCAGTTCTTC
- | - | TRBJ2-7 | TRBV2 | CASTREAVYEQYF | TGTGCCAGTACCAGGGAAGCTGTCTACGAGCAGTACTTC
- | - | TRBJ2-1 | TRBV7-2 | CASSLLDNEQFF | TGTGCCAGCAGTTTGCTGGACAATGAGCAGTTCTTC
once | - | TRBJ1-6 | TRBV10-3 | CAITDGSSYNSPLHF | TGTGCCATCACCGACGGGAGCTCCTATAATTCACCCCTCCACTTT
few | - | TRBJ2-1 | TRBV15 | CATSRGEGYNEQFF | TGTGCCACCAGCAGAGGAGAGGGTTACAATGAGCAGTTCTTC
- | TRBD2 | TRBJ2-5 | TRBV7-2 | CASRASGRVEETQYF | TGTGCCAGCAGGGCTAGCGGGAGAGTAGAAGAGACCCAGTACTTC
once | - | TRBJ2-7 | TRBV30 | CAWSVGPGEQYF | TGTGCCTGGAGTGTAGGACCGGGGGAGCAGTACTTC
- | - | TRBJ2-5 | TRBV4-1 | CASSQGPAGQETQYF | TGCGCCAGCAGCCAAGGACCGGCAGGGCAAGAGACCCAGTACTTC
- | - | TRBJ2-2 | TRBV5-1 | CASSRLTSTGELFF | TGCGCCAGCAGCCGACTTACTAGCACCGGGGAGCTGTTTTTT
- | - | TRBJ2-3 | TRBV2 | CASTWQLTDTQYF | TGTGCCAGCACGTGGCAGCTAACAGATACGCAGTATTTT
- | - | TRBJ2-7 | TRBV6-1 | CASTPGGSYEQYF | TGTGCCAGCACCCCAGGGGGGTCCTACGAGCAGTACTTC
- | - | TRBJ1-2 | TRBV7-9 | CASSLVGGGYTF | TGTGCCAGCAGCTTAGTCGGGGGAGGCTACACCTTC
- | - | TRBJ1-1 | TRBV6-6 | CASITGTNTEAFF | TGTGCCAGCATAACCGGAACCAACACTGAAGCTTTCTTT
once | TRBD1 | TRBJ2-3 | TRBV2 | CASSPQGLVTDTQYF | TGTGCCAGCAGTCCACAGGGGTTAGTCACAGATACGCAGTATTTT
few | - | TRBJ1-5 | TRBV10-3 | CAISRDTSNQPQHF | TGTGCCATCAGCCGGGACACCAGCAATCAGCCCCAGCATTTT
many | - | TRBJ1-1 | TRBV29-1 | CSVEGERNEAFF | TGCAGCGTTGAAGGGGAGAGGAATGAAGCTTTCTTT
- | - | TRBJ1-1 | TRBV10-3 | CAINSRENTEAFF | TGTGCCATCAACTCCAGGGAAAACACTGAAGCTTTCTTT
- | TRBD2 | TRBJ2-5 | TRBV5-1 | CASSRNSGETQYF | TGCGCCAGCAGCCGGAATAGCGGGGAGACCCAGTACTTC
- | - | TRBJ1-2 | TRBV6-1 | CASALHHNYGYTF | TGTGCCAGCGCTTTACACCATAACTATGGCTACACCTTC
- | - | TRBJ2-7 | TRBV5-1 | CASSLDQGSSYEQYF | TGCGCCAGCAGCTTGGACCAGGGCAGCTCCTACGAGCAGTACTTC
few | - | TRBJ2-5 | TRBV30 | CAWSVGVETQYF | TGTGCCTGGAGTGTAGGGGTAGAGACCCAGTACTTC
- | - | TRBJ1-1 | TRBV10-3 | CAISGQTVNTEAFF | TGTGCCATCAGTGGGCAGACAGTGAACACTGAAGCTTTCTTT
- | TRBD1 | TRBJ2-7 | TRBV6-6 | CASSSLDRASYEQYF | TGTGCCAGCAGCTCCTTAGACAGGGCGTCCTACGAGCAGTACTTC
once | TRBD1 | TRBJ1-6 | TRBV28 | CASSPGDRVDNSPLHF | TGTGCCAGCAGCCCCGGGGACAGGGTCGATAATTCACCCCTCCACTTT
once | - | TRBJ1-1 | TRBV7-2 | CASSLDPGKGTFF | TGTGCCAGCAGCTTAGATCCCGGAAAAGGGACTTTCTTT
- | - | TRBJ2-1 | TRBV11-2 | CASSLDSTSSLSSFF | TGTGCCAGCAGCTTAGATAGTACTAGCTCCCTCTCGTCGTTCTTC
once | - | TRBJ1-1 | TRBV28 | CASSLGKNTEAFF | TGTGCCAGCAGTTTAGGGAAGAACACTGAAGCTTTCTTT
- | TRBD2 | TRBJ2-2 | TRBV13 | CASSLGGGRPTGELFF | TGTGCCAGCAGCTTAGGCGGCGGGAGGCCCACCGGGGAGCTGTTTTTT
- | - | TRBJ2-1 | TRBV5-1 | CASSLSGLIYNEQFF | TGCGCCAGCAGCTTGTCCGGACTCATATACAATGAGCAGTTCTTC
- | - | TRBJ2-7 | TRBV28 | CASSLSSTAPYEQYF | TGTGCCAGCAGTTTAAGCTCTACAGCGCCATACGAGCAGTACTTC
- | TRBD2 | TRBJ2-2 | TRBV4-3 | CASSQDNMGGPSTGELFF | TGCGCCAGCAGCCAAGATAACATGGGAGGGCCGAGCACCGGGGAGCTGTTTTTT
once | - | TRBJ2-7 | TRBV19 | CASSIGGSWDEQYF | TGTGCCAGTAGTATTGGCGGTAGTTGGGACGAGCAGTACTTC
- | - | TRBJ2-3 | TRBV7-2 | CASSQGGRGRSTDTQYF | TGTGCCAGCAGCCAAGGTGGTCGGGGGAGAAGCACAGATACGCAGTATTTT
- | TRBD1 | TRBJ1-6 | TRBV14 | CASSQAFGTGGSSPLHF | TGTGCCAGCAGCCAAGCGTTTGGGACAGGAGGTTCATCACCCCTCCACTTT
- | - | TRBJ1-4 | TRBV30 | CAWAPRAFEKLFF | TGTGCCTGGGCTCCTCGGGCCTTTGAAAAACTGTTTTTT
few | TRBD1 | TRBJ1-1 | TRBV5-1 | CASSLETGYGTEAFF | TGCGCCAGCAGCTTGGAGACAGGGTACGGCACTGAAGCTTTCTTT
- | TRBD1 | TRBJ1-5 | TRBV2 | CASRAQGQLLQPQHF | TGTGCCAGCAGAGCGCAGGGACAGTTACTTCAGCCCCAGCATTTT
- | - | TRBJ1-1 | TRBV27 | CASSFSGPPNTEAFF | TGTGCCAGCAGTTTCTCGGGACCGCCGAACACTGAAGCTTTCTTT
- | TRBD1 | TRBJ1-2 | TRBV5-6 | CASSPSGGGGGYTF | TGTGCCAGCAGCCCTTCAGGGGGCGGGGGTGGCTACACCTTC
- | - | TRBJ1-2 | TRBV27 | CASSSGRGDGYTF | TGTGCCAGCAGTTCCGGGAGAGGTGACGGCTACACCTTC
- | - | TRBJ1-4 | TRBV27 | CASSWGGRTNEKLFF | TGTGCCAGCAGTTGGGGGGGTCGGACTAATGAAAAACTGTTTTTT
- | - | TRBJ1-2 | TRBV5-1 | CASSFGTGGYTF | TGCGCCAGCAGCTTTGGGACGGGCGGCTACACCTTC
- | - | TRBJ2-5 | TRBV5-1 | CASSSGTGETQYF | TGCGCCAGCAGCTCCGGGACGGGGGAGACCCAGTACTTC
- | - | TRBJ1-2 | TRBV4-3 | CASSQGLGGGYGYTF | TGCGCCAGCAGCCAAGGCTTGGGGGGCGGCTATGGCTACACCTTC
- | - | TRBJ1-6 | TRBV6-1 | CASSVNGGKGNNSPLHF | TGTGCCAGCAGTGTAAATGGGGGAAAGGGGAATAATTCACCCCTCCACTTT